Listed below are T cell receptor beta chains from one sample, sequenced in a study of T cells after yellow fever vaccination. TCRdb re-called the 5' RACE reads through MiXCR, storing one row per CDR3 protein. In the table there are 320,000 or so distinct CDR3 sequences, roughly 8.4% of which are singletons. This sample comprised PBMCs, obtained roughly seven weeks after the first yellow fever vaccination. Receptor source: a man between 18 and 35 years old who received the YFV17D yellow fever vaccine. CDR3s include the opening cysteine and the closing phenylalanine or tryptophan. A D gene is named only where the DNA matches it firmly. Size values are once, few and many counts, or a class for expanded clones, and some rows have none.

CDR3 protein,CDR3 DNA,J gene,D gene,clone size,V gene
CASSLAPRSPNYGYTF,TGTGCCAGCAGTTTAGCGCCGAGATCCCCTAACTATGGCTACACCTTC,TRBJ1-2,NA,NA,TRBV12-3/TRBV12-4
CASSEGLAATGELFF,TGTGCCAGCAGTGAGGGACTAGCGGCCACCGGGGAGCTGTTTTTT,TRBJ2-2,TRBD2,NA,TRBV6-1
CASSPRLAGAQAKNIQYF,TGTGCCAGCTCACCTCGACTAGCGGGGGCCCAAGCCAAAAACATTCAGTACTTC,TRBJ2-4,TRBD2,NA,TRBV18
CASKGGELFF,TGTGCCAGTAAGGGCGGGGAGCTGTTTTTT,TRBJ2-2,NA,few,TRBV19
CASSQTGSVFAEAFF,TGCGCCAGCTCCCAGACAGGGTCCGTCTTTGCTGAAGCTTTCTTT,TRBJ1-1,TRBD1,many,TRBV5-1
CASSRNIGSSTDTQYF,TGCGCCAGCAGCCGGAACATAGGGTCTAGCACAGATACGCAGTATTTT,TRBJ2-3,NA,many,TRBV5-1
CASSLRQGRIGAFF,TGTGCCAGCAGCCTAAGACAGGGGAGGATTGGAGCTTTCTTT,TRBJ1-1,TRBD1,NA,TRBV7-2
CSVVVGPEAFF,TGCAGCGTTGTAGTGGGCCCTGAAGCTTTCTTT,TRBJ1-1,NA,many,TRBV29-1
CAISVTTAQTEAFF,TGTGCCATCAGTGTAACTACAGCCCAGACTGAAGCTTTCTTT,TRBJ1-1,NA,few,TRBV10-3
CASSQVTSLGETQYF,TGCGCCAGCAGCCAAGTTACTAGCCTCGGGGAGACCCAGTACTTC,TRBJ2-5,NA,few,TRBV4-1
CASSVPPFQADTEAFF,TGTGCCAGCAGCGTACCCCCCTTTCAAGCAGACACTGAAGCTTTCTTT,TRBJ1-1,NA,NA,TRBV2
CSAPLPTVAEETQYF,TGCAGTGCCCCCCTCCCGACTGTAGCAGAGGAGACCCAGTACTTC,TRBJ2-5,NA,NA,TRBV20-1
CASSYAQGPDTQYF,TGTGCCAGCAGCTACGCTCAGGGCCCAGATACGCAGTATTTT,TRBJ2-3,NA,few,TRBV7-2
CASSTEDSYGYTF,TGTGCCAGCAGCACTGAGGACAGCTATGGCTACACCTTC,TRBJ1-2,NA,few,TRBV21-1
CARSAGQRYCYTF,TGTGCCAGGAGCGCAGGGCAGCGCTACTGCTACACCTTC,TRBJ1-2,NA,NA,TRBV5-5
CASNRGRGTGELFF,TGCGCCAGCAACAGGGGACGTGGCACCGGGGAGCTGTTTTTT,TRBJ2-2,TRBD1,NA,TRBV5-1
CSARGRTAYEQYF,TGCAGTGCTAGAGGCAGGACCGCCTACGAGCAGTACTTC,TRBJ2-7,NA,NA,TRBV20-1
CASSKLAGGRNEQFF,TGTGCCAGCAGTAAACTAGCGGGGGGACGGAATGAGCAGTTCTTC,TRBJ2-1,TRBD2,many,TRBV6-1
CATGGQGAKFATVSNYGYTF,TGTGCCACCGGGGGACAGGGGGCGAAGTTTGCCACCGTATCTAACTATGGCTACACCTTC,TRBJ1-2,TRBD1,NA,TRBV15
CAISDTGDQETQYF,TGTGCCATCAGTGATACAGGGGATCAAGAGACCCAGTACTTC,TRBJ2-5,TRBD1,NA,TRBV10-3
CASSARDYQEPHEQFF,TGTGCCAGCAGTGCAAGGGACTATCAGGAACCTCATGAGCAGTTCTTC,TRBJ2-1,TRBD2,many,TRBV12-3/TRBV12-4
CSARDVGGGLENTEAFF,TGCAGTGCTAGAGATGTTGGGGGGGGTTTGGAGAACACTGAAGCTTTCTTT,TRBJ1-1,NA,NA,TRBV20-1
CASSPGTGEKLFF,TGTGCCAGCAGCCCCGGGACGGGTGAAAAACTGTTTTTT,TRBJ1-4,NA,NA,TRBV7-9
CASSLEVRSSYNEQFF,TGCGCCAGCAGCTTGGAAGTCCGGTCATCCTACAATGAGCAGTTCTTC,TRBJ2-1,NA,many,TRBV5-1
CAISATRGGGSETQYF,TGTGCCATCAGTGCTACCAGGGGCGGGGGAAGTGAGACCCAGTACTTC,TRBJ2-5,NA,NA,TRBV10-3
CASGGSGGAHQETQYF,TGCGCCAGCGGGGGCTCAGGAGGGGCCCACCAAGAGACCCAGTACTTC,TRBJ2-5,NA,many,TRBV5-1
CASSPGRGITDTQYF,TGTGCCAGCAGCCCTGGACGCGGCATCACAGATACGCAGTATTTT,TRBJ2-3,NA,few,TRBV6-2/TRBV6-3
CASSTGPGDSPLHF,TGTGCCAGCAGTACTGGGCCGGGGGATTCACCCCTCCACTTT,TRBJ1-6,NA,NA,TRBV7-9
CASSLRQRTYNSPLHF,TGTGCCAGCAGCTTGCGGCAGAGGACCTATAATTCACCCCTCCACTTT,TRBJ1-6,NA,NA,TRBV5-5
CASRPAGGDTDIQYF,TGTGCCAGCAGACCCGCCGGGGGAGATACGGACATTCAGTACTTC,TRBJ2-4,NA,few,TRBV28
CASSDGAGNSDYTF,TGTGCCAGCAGTGACGGGGCAGGGAATAGTGACTACACCTTC,TRBJ1-2,NA,few,TRBV6-4
CSAPGTGVNEQFF,TGCAGTGCTCCCGGGACAGGGGTTAATGAGCAGTTCTTC,TRBJ2-1,TRBD1,NA,TRBV20-1
CASSFRGNNYEQYF,TGTGCCAGCAGCTTCCGGGGGAATAACTACGAGCAGTACTTC,TRBJ2-7,NA,few,TRBV3-1
CASSSPDSTDTQYF,TGCGCCAGCAGCTCGCCGGACAGCACAGATACGCAGTATTTT,TRBJ2-3,NA,many,TRBV5-1
CASSISGTSINEQFF,TGTGCCAGTAGTATATCCGGGACTAGTATCAATGAGCAGTTCTTC,TRBJ2-1,TRBD2,NA,TRBV19
CASRATERGNVWTKNIQYF,TGTGCCAGCAGGGCCACTGAGCGGGGGAACGTTTGGACCAAAAACATTCAGTACTTC,TRBJ2-4,TRBD2,few,TRBV6-2/TRBV6-3
CASSIWGQTGELFF,TGTGCCAGTAGTATCTGGGGGCAAACCGGGGAGCTGTTTTTT,TRBJ2-2,NA,few,TRBV19
CATSKLGELFF,TGTGCCACCAGCAAATTAGGGGAGCTGTTTTTT,TRBJ2-2,NA,many,TRBV15
CASSGVGTRQETQYF,TGTGCCAGCAGTGGGGTAGGGACTAGGCAGGAGACCCAGTACTTC,TRBJ2-5,TRBD2,NA,TRBV2
CASSLAGDAGTQYF,TGTGCCAGCAGCTTAGCGGGGGACGCAGGTACGCAGTATTTT,TRBJ2-3,NA,NA,TRBV7-2
CASSLGGDSPLHF,TGCGCCAGCAGCTTGGGCGGGGATTCACCCCTCCACTTT,TRBJ1-6,NA,many,TRBV5-1
CASSVISGANVLTF,TGTGCCAGCAGCGTAATCTCTGGGGCCAACGTCCTGACTTTC,TRBJ2-6,NA,few,TRBV7-2
CASKVLAGDTQYF,TGTGCCAGCAAGGTACTAGCGGGGGATACGCAGTATTTT,TRBJ2-3,TRBD2,NA,TRBV28
CASSQGTSGGAYNEQFF,TGTGCCAGCAGCCAAGGGACTAGCGGGGGAGCCTACAATGAGCAGTTCTTC,TRBJ2-1,TRBD2,NA,TRBV4-2
CASSLEAGPYEQYF,TGCGCCAGCAGCTTGGAGGCCGGTCCCTACGAGCAGTACTTC,TRBJ2-7,NA,many,TRBV5-1
CASSQTSGEETQYF,TGCGCCAGCAGCCAGACTAGCGGGGAAGAGACCCAGTACTTC,TRBJ2-5,TRBD2,few,TRBV4-1
CASSLGTDSSGANVLTF,TGTGCCAGCAGTTTAGGGACAGACAGCTCTGGGGCCAACGTCCTGACTTTC,TRBJ2-6,NA,NA,TRBV12-3/TRBV12-4
CASSFDSGLDTQYF,TGTGCCAGCAGCTTTGATAGCGGTCTAGATACGCAGTATTTT,TRBJ2-3,NA,many,TRBV7-2
CASSLKGLTEAFF,TGCGCCAGCAGCTTGAAGGGGCTCACTGAAGCTTTCTTT,TRBJ1-1,NA,many,TRBV5-1
CASSPRGQGFTGELFF,TGCGCCAGCAGCCCACGGGGACAGGGGTTCACCGGGGAGCTGTTTTTT,TRBJ2-2,TRBD1,NA,TRBV5-1
CASSRKGNYGYTF,TGTGCCAGTTCTAGGAAGGGGAACTATGGCTACACCTTC,TRBJ1-2,NA,NA,TRBV19
CATSAGYGYTF,TGTGCCACCTCTGCAGGGTATGGCTACACCTTC,TRBJ1-2,NA,few,TRBV24-1
CATSRDPGTEAFF,TGTGCCACCAGCAGAGATCCGGGTACTGAAGCTTTCTTT,TRBJ1-1,NA,NA,TRBV15
CASSVGLSTLSGANVLTF,TGTGCCAGCAGCGTAGGACTGTCTACGCTCTCTGGGGCCAACGTCCTGACTTTC,TRBJ2-6,NA,NA,TRBV9
CASSFGQSPEAFF,TGTGCCAGCAGCTTTGGACAGTCGCCTGAAGCTTTCTTT,TRBJ1-1,NA,NA,TRBV7-9
CASNTGLRGYTF,TGTGCCAGTAACACCGGACTTAGGGGCTACACCTTC,TRBJ1-2,NA,NA,TRBV12-3/TRBV12-4
CASSYFDRGGYGYTF,TGTGCCAGCAGTTACTTCGACAGGGGTGGCTATGGCTACACCTTC,TRBJ1-2,TRBD1,few,TRBV6-2/TRBV6-3
CATGTLESEQYF,TGTGCCACAGGGACCCTCGAGAGCGAGCAGTACTTC,TRBJ2-7,NA,few,TRBV15
CASSITPGTRGGNEKLFF,TGTGCCAGTAGTATAACCCCCGGGACGCGAGGGGGTAATGAAAAACTGTTTTTT,TRBJ1-4,NA,NA,TRBV19
CASSQWETQYF,TGTGCCAGCAGCCAATGGGAGACCCAGTACTTC,TRBJ2-5,NA,many,TRBV7-9